Listed below are T cell receptor beta chains from one sample, sequenced in a study of identical twins. TCRdb processed the 5' RACE reads anew with MiXCR; each CDR3 protein has one entry. The sample lists 500,000 to 550,000 distinct CDR3 sequences; 20% to 25% were seen once. These sequences were also reported in another study, on yellow fever vaccine responses in identical twins.

The sample comprised CD4+ T cells sorted from blood. The receptors were sampled from a woman aged 18 to 35 in good health. Both conserved end residues are part of each CDR3. The order of the fields is D gene, J gene, V gene, clone size, CDR3 DNA, CDR3 protein. D genes are given only for firm matches. Clone size is given for some rows only: seen once, a few or many times, or a class if the clone is expanded.

>TRBD2|TRBJ2-1|TRBV7-2|few
TGTGCCAGCAGCTTAGAGGCTAGCGGATATGAGCAGTTCTTC
CASSLEASGYEQFF
>.|TRBJ2-1|TRBV2|few
TGTGCCAGCAGTGAGCGGCCCACCGATGAGCAGTTCTTC
CASSERPTDEQFF
>.|TRBJ1-3|TRBV10-3|.
TGTGCCATCCAAGGACTTTCTGGAAACACCATATATTTT
CAIQGLSGNTIYF
>.|TRBJ2-3|TRBV7-7|.
TGTGCCAGCAGCTACACTCCCACAGATACGCAGTATTTT
CASSYTPTDTQYF
>TRBD1|TRBJ2-3|TRBV11-2|.
TGTGCCAGCAGCGCCAATGGACAGGGGGCGACAGATACGCAGTATTTT
CASSANGQGATDTQYF
>.|TRBJ2-3|TRBV20-1|.
TGCAGTGCTAGAGGAGGTTATCGGGATGGAGATACGCAGTATTTT
CSARGGYRDGDTQYF
>.|TRBJ2-2|TRBV9|.
TGTGCCAGCAGCGCCGAGGGGGCGAACACCGGGGAGCTGTTTTTT
CASSAEGANTGELFF
>.|TRBJ1-1|TRBV20-1|few
TGCAGTGCTAGGGATCCACGGGGCACTGAAGCTTTCTTT
CSARDPRGTEAFF
>.|TRBJ1-4|TRBV7-9|few
TGTGCCAGCCGGGACACATCTAATGAAAAACTGTTTTTT
CASRDTSNEKLFF
>TRBD2|TRBJ2-3|TRBV7-2|.
TGTGCCAGCAGCCCTACTAGCGGGTTACTCACAGATACGCAGTATTTT
CASSPTSGLLTDTQYF
>.|TRBJ2-3|TRBV18|.
TGTGCCAGCTCACCGGAGACAGTCACAGATACGCAGTATTTT
CASSPETVTDTQYF
>TRBD2|TRBJ2-3|TRBV27|.
TGTGCCAGCAGTTTAGGGGTGGGAGCGGGGCGAGATACGCAGTATTTT
CASSLGVGAGRDTQYF
>TRBD1|TRBJ2-2|TRBV24-1|few
TGTGCCACCAGTGATTTCCGGACAGGAGACACCGGGGAGCTGTTTTTT
CATSDFRTGDTGELFF
>TRBD2|TRBJ2-4|TRBV11-3|.
TGTGCCAGCAGCTTTCGGGCGGGAGACAAAAACATTCAGTACTTC
CASSFRAGDKNIQYF
>.|TRBJ1-6|TRBV4-1|.
TGCGCCAGCAGCCAGCCCCGGGAACGCGAATCACCCCTCCACTTT
CASSQPRERESPLHF
>TRBD2|TRBJ2-5|TRBV14|few
TGTGCCAGCAGCCAGAGTAGCGGGAGAACGGAGACCCAGTACTTC
CASSQSSGRTETQYF
>.|TRBJ2-4|TRBV13|few
TGTGCCAGCAGCTTACGGGGGAACAAAAACATTCAGTACTTC
CASSLRGNKNIQYF
>.|TRBJ2-2|TRBV12-3/TRBV12-4|many
TGTGCCAGCTCGCCGGGGCCCGTATTTGGCACCGGGGAGCTGTTTTTT
CASSPGPVFGTGELFF
>TRBD1|TRBJ2-7|TRBV10-3|few
TGTGCCATCGGGCCTGGGACAGCTTCGAGGGAGCAGTACTTC
CAIGPGTASREQYF
>.|TRBJ1-1|TRBV28|few
TGTGCCAGCAGGTGGGGCAGGGCGCGCACTGAAGCTTTCTTT
CASRWGRARTEAFF
>.|TRBJ1-6|TRBV12-3/TRBV12-4|.
TGTGCCAGCAGCCCCAGGGTTGTTAGTTCACCCCTCCACTTT
CASSPRVVSSPLHF
>.|TRBJ2-1|TRBV28|few
TGTGCCAGCAAGCAGGGGGGGGTTGGTGAGCAGTTCTTC
CASKQGGVGEQFF
>.|TRBJ2-5|TRBV9|.
TGTGCCAGCAGCGAAGATCACAGGGTTGAGACCAAGTACTTC
CASSEDHRVETKYF
>TRBD1|TRBJ2-1|TRBV24-1|once
TGTGCCACCAGTGAGTCCCCCGGGACAGGAAGCCCCGGGGAGCAGTTCTTC
CATSESPGTGSPGEQFF
>TRBD1|TRBJ2-7|TRBV2|few
TGTGCCAGCAGAGACAGGGGACACGAGCAGTACTTC
CASRDRGHEQYF
>TRBD1|TRBJ2-5|TRBV10-3|few
TGTGCCATCAGTGAAGGGGGACAGGGGAAAGAGACCCAGTACTTC
CAISEGGQGKETQYF
>.|TRBJ1-1|TRBV10-3|few
TGTGCCATCAGAGGTTACACTGAAGCTTTCTTT
CAIRGYTEAFF
>.|TRBJ2-3|TRBV2|.
TGTGCCAGCACAGGGACACCCGAACTCACAGATACGCAGTATTTT
CASTGTPELTDTQYF
>TRBD1|TRBJ2-1|TRBV19|.
TGTGCCAGTAGTACCTCCGGGACAGGGTTTACGGGTGAGCAGTTCTTC
CASSTSGTGFTGEQFF
>TRBD2|TRBJ2-5|TRBV20-1|few
TGCAGTGCCACGACTAGCGGGAGGACCGAGACCCAGTACTTC
CSATTSGRTETQYF
>.|TRBJ2-2|TRBV20-1|.
TGCAGTGCCCGGGTTTTGCGAGGCGGGGCGAACACCGGGGAGCTGTTTTTT
CSARVLRGGANTGELFF
>TRBD2|TRBJ2-1|TRBV6-2/TRBV6-3|.
TGTGCCAGCAGAAACCCAGCGGGAGAAAGACCCAGTGAGCAGTTCTTC
CASRNPAGERPSEQFF
>.|TRBJ2-7|TRBV4-2|.
TGTGCCAGCAGCCAACGTGACAGTGATGCCTCCTACGAGCAGTACTTC
CASSQRDSDASYEQYF
>.|TRBJ2-1|TRBV5-6|few
TGTGCCAGCAGCCACCCGGGACAAGACAATGAGCAGTTCTTC
CASSHPGQDNEQFF
>.|TRBJ2-1|TRBV5-1|many
TGCGCCAGCAGCACCACAGGGATCCATCCGTTCTTC
CASSTTGIHPFF
>.|TRBJ2-1|TRBV5-1|.
TGCGCCAGCAGCTTTGGCAAGTTAATGGCGGGCGATGAGCAGTTCTTC
CASSFGKLMAGDEQFF
>.|TRBJ1-2|TRBV12-3/TRBV12-4|.
TGTGCCAGCAGACGGATAGGTTCTCACTATGGCTACACCTTC
CASRRIGSHYGYTF
>TRBD2|TRBJ2-7|TRBV20-1|.
TGCTGTGCTAGAGTCTTTAGGAGTAGCGGGGCGACCTACGAGCAGTACTTC
CCARVFRSSGATYEQYF
>.|TRBJ2-3|TRBV10-3|.
TGTGCCGTCCGGGACTCGCGCGTGAGCACAGATACGCAGTATTTT
CAVRDSRVSTDTQYF
>TRBD2|TRBJ2-1|TRBV4-1|.
TGCGCCAGCAGCCAAGTCGCCCTAGCGGGGGTTGTCGATGAGCAGTTCTTC
CASSQVALAGVVDEQFF
>.|TRBJ2-5|TRBV24-1|.
TGTGCCACCAGTGATTTAGGAGGCGGGCAAGAGACCCAGTACTTC
CATSDLGGGQETQYF
>.|TRBJ2-5|TRBV2|.
TGTGCCAGCTTGTTGGGAAGCCCGGGGGAGACCCAGTACTTC
CASLLGSPGETQYF
>TRBD1|TRBJ2-1|TRBV19|.
TGTGCCAGTAGTTTAGCCACCGGGACAGGGGGCTACAATGAGCAGTTCTTC
CASSLATGTGGYNEQFF
>.|TRBJ2-1|TRBV12-3/TRBV12-4|many
TGTGCCAGCAGTTTTCAGGGGGGTTTCAATGAGCAGTTCTTC
CASSFQGGFNEQFF
>.|TRBJ2-1|TRBV24-1|few
TGTGCCACCAGTGATTTGCTACGGGATCATGAGCAGTTCTTC
CATSDLLRDHEQFF
>.|TRBJ2-1|TRBV5-1|.
TGCGCCAGCAGCTTGGACAGGGTTGGGCTTAATGAGCAGTTCTTC
CASSLDRVGLNEQFF
>TRBD2|TRBJ2-1|TRBV10-3|few
TGTGCCATCAGTGAAGCGGGAGGGCCTGGGAATGAGCAGTTCTTC
CAISEAGGPGNEQFF
>.|TRBJ2-7|TRBV12-3/TRBV12-4|few
TGTGCCAGCAGTCCGAACAGGTCGTCTCGCTACGAGCAGTACTTC
CASSPNRSSRYEQYF
>TRBD1|TRBJ2-1|TRBV27|.
TGTGCCAGCAGATACAGGGGGCGGGATGAGCAGTTCTTC
CASRYRGRDEQFF
>TRBD2|TRBJ2-1|TRBV24-1|.
TGTGCCACCAGTGAGACCTCTAGCGGGAGGTCGTTCTTC
CATSETSSGRSFF
>TRBD2|TRBJ2-2|TRBV12-3/TRBV12-4|.
TGTGCCAGCCACCTGACTAGCGGGATCACCGGGGAGCTGTTTTTT
CASHLTSGITGELFF